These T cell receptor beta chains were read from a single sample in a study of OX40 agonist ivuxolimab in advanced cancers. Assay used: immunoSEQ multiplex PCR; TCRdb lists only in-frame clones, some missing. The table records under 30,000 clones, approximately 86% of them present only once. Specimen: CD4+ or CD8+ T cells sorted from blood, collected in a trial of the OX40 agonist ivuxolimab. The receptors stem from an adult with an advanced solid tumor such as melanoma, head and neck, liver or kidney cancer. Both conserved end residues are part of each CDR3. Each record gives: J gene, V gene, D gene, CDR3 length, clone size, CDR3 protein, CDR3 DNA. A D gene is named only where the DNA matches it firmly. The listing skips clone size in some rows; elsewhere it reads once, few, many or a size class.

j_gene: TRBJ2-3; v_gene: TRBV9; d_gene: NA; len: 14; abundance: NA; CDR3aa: CASSTQGSTDTQYF; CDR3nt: TGTGCCAGCAGCACCCAAGGGTCCACAGATACGCAGTATTTT
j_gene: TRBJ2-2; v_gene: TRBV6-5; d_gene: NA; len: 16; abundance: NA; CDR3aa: CASSYYGSPNTGELFF; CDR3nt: TGTGCCAGCAGTTACTACGGGTCCCCGAACACCGGGGAGCTGTTTTTT
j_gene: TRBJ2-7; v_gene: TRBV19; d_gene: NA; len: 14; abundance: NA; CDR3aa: CASSESGWVYEQYF; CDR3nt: TGTGCCAGTAGTGAATCAGGGTGGGTCTACGAGCAGTACTTC
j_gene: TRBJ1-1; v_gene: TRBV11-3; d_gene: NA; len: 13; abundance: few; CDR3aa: CASSLGGNTEAFF; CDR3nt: TGTGCCAGCAGCTTAGGGGGGAACACTGAAGCTTTCTTT
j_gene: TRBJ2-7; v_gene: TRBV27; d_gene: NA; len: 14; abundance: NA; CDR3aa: CASSLELGSYEQYF; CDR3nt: TGTGCCAGCAGTTTAGAACTGGGCTCCTACGAGCAGTACTTC
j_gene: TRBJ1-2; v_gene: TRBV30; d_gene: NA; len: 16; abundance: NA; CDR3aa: CAWSVIRGANNYGYTF; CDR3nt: TGTGCCTGGAGTGTAATACGAGGGGCGAATAACTATGGCTACACCTTC
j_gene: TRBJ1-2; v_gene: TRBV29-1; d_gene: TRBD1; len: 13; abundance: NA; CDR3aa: CSVEGDRDPGYTF; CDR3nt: TGCAGCGTTGAGGGGGACAGGGACCCTGGCTACACCTTC
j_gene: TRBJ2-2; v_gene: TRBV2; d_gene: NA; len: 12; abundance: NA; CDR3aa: CASTDPSGELFF; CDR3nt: TGTGCCAGCACTGACCCTTCCGGGGAGCTGTTTTTT
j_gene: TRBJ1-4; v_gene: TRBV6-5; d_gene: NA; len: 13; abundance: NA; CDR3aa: CASSYSQYEKLFF; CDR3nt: TGTGCCAGCAGTTACTCCCAATATGAAAAACTGTTTTTT
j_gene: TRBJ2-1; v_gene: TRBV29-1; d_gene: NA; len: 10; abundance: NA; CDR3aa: CSVVEDEQFF; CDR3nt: TGCAGCGTTGTGGAGGATGAGCAGTTCTTC
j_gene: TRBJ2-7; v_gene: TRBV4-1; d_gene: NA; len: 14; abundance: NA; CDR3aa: CASSQEVRGDEQYF; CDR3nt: TGCGCCAGCAGCCAAGAAGTCAGGGGAGACGAGCAGTACTTC
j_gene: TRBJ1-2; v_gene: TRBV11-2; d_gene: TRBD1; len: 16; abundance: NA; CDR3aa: CASSLWGTGSNYGYTF; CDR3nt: TGTGCCAGCAGCTTATGGGGGACAGGATCTAACTATGGCTACACCTTC
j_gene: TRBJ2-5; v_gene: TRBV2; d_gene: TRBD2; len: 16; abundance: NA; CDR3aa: CASSEVVAGLQETQYF; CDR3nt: TGTGCCAGCAGTGAAGTGGTAGCGGGGTTACAAGAGACCCAGTACTTC
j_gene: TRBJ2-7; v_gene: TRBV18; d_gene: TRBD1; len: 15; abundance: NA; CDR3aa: CASSPLKTGLYEQYF; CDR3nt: TGTGCCAGCTCACCGTTGAAGACAGGGTTATACGAGCAGTACTTC
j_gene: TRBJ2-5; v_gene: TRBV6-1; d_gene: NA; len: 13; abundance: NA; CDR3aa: CASSEYPWETQYF; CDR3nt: TGTGCCAGCAGTGAATACCCGTGGGAGACCCAGTACTTC
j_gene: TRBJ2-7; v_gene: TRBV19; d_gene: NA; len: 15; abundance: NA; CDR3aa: CASSIPAESRLEQYF; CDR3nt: TGTGCCAGTAGTATCCCCGCCGAGAGCCGCCTCGAGCAGTACTTC
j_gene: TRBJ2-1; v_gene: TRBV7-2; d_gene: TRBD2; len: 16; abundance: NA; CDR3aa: CASRSIAGGPYNEQFF; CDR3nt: TGTGCCAGCAGGTCCATAGCGGGGGGGCCTTACAATGAGCAGTTCTTC
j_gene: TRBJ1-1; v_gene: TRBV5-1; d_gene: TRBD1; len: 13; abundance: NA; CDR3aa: CASSFTGGQEAFF; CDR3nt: TGCGCCAGCAGCTTTACAGGGGGACAGGAAGCTTTCTTT
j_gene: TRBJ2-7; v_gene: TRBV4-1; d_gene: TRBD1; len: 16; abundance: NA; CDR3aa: CASSQVAGQGAYEQYF; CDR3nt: TGCGCCAGCAGCCAAGTGGCGGGACAGGGGGCCTACGAGCAGTACTTC
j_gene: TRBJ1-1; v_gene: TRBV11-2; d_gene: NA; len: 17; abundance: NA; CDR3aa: CASSPTTELGMNTEAFF; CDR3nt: TGTGCCAGCAGCCCCACGACAGAATTAGGAATGAACACTGAAGCTTTCTTT
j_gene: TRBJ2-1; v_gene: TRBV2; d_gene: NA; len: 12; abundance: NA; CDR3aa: CASRSRDNEQFF; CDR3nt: TGTGCCAGCAGGTCCCGGGACAATGAGCAGTTCTTC
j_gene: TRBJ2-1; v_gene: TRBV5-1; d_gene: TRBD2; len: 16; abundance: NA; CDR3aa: CASSLAPSGGYNEQFF; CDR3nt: TGCGCCAGCAGCTTGGCGCCTAGCGGGGGATACAATGAGCAGTTCTTC
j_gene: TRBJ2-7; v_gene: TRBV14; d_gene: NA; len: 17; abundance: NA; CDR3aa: CASSQWGGELMSYEQYF; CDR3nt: TGTGCCAGCAGCCAATGGGGAGGAGAGCTGATGTCCTACGAGCAGTACTTC
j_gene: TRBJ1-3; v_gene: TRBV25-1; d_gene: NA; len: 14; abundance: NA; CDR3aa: CASSAQVSGNTIYF; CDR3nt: TGTGCCAGCAGTGCCCAGGTCTCCGGGAACACCATATATTTT
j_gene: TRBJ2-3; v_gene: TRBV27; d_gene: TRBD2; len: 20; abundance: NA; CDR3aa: CASSLSGGWERGGPTDTQYF; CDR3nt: TGTGCCAGCAGTTTATCAGGGGGATGGGAGCGGGGGGGCCCGACAGATACGCAGTATTTT
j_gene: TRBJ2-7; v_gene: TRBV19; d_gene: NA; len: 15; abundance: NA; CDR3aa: CASSIGPLGPYEQYF; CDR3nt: TGTGCCAGTAGTATAGGACCGCTTGGTCCCTACGAGCAGTACTTC
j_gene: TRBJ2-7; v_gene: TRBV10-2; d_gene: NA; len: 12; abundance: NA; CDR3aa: CASSSASYEQYF; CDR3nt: TGCGCCAGCAGCTCGGCTTCCTACGAGCAGTACTTC
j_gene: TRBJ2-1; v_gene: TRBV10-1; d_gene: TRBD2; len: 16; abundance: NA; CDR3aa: CASASTSGAGYNEQFF; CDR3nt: TGCGCCAGCGCCTCGACTAGCGGGGCGGGTTACAATGAGCAGTTCTTC
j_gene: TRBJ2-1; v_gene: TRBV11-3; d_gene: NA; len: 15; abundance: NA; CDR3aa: CASSSGTQRYNEQFF; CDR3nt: TGTGCCAGCAGCTCTGGGACTCAGCGATACAATGAGCAGTTCTTC
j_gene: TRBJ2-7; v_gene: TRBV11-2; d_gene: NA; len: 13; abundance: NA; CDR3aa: CASSPGVGYEQYF; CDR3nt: TGTGCCAGCAGCCCCGGGGTGGGTTACGAGCAGTACTTC
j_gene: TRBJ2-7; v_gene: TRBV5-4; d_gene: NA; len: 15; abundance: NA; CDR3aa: CASSGQNYPSYEQYF; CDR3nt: TGTGCCAGCAGCGGGCAGAATTATCCCTCCTACGAGCAGTACTTC
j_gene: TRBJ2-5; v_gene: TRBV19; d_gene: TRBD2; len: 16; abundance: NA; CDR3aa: CASSPTSGGAGETQYF; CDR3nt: TGTGCCAGTAGCCCGACTAGCGGGGGGGCCGGGGAGACCCAGTACTTC
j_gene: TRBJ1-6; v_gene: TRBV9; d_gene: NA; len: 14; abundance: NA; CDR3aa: CASSVETGDSPLHF; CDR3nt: TGTGCCAGCAGCGTAGAGACGGGTGATTCACCCCTCCACTTT
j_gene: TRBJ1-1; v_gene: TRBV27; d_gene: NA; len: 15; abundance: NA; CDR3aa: CASSPHRQMNTEAFF; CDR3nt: TGTGCCAGCAGTCCCCACAGACAGATGAACACTGAAGCTTTCTTT
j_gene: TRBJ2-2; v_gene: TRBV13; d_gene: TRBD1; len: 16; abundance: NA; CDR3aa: CASSPKGQGVSGELFF; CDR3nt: TGTGCCAGCAGCCCTAAGGGACAGGGGGTATCCGGGGAGCTGTTTTTT
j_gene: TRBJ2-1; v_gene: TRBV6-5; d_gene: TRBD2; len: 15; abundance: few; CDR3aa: CASSHKRGGYNEQFF; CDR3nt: TGTGCCAGCAGCCACAAGCGGGGGGGTTACAATGAGCAGTTCTTC
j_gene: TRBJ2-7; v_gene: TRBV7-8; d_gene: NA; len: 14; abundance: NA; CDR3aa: CASSLVDGTYEQYF; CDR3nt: TGTGCCAGCAGCTTAGTAGATGGGACCTACGAGCAGTACTTC
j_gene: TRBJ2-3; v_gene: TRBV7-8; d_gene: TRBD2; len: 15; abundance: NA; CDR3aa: CASSLLAGGTDTQYF; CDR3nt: TGTGCCAGCAGCTTGCTAGCGGGGGGCACAGATACGCAGTATTTT
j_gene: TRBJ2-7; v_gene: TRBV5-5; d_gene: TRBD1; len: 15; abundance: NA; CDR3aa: CASSLEQGYPYEQYF; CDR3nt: TGTGCCAGCAGCTTAGAACAGGGGTACCCCTACGAGCAGTACTTC
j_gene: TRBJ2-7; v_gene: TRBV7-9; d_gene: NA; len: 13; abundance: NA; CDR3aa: CASSSRNYYEQYF; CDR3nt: TGTGCCAGCAGCTCCCGGAACTACTACGAGCAGTACTTC
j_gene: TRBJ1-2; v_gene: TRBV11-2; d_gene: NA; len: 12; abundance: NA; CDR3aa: CASSLSRYGYTF; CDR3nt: TGTGCCAGCAGCTTATCTCGCTATGGCTACACCTTC
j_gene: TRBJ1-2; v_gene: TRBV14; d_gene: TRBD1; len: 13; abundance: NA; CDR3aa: CASSQGQGDGYTF; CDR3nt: TGTGCCAGCAGCCAAGGACAGGGGGACGGCTACACCTTC
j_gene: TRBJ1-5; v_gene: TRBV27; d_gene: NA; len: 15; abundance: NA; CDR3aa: CASSYSRGINQPQHF; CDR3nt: TGTGCCAGCAGCTACTCTAGGGGAATCAATCAGCCCCAGCATTTT
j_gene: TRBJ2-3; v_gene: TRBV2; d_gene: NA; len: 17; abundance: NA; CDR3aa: CASSEKPRTGTRDTQYF; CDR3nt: TGTGCCAGCAGTGAGAAGCCTCGGACAGGGACTAGGGATACGCAGTATTTT